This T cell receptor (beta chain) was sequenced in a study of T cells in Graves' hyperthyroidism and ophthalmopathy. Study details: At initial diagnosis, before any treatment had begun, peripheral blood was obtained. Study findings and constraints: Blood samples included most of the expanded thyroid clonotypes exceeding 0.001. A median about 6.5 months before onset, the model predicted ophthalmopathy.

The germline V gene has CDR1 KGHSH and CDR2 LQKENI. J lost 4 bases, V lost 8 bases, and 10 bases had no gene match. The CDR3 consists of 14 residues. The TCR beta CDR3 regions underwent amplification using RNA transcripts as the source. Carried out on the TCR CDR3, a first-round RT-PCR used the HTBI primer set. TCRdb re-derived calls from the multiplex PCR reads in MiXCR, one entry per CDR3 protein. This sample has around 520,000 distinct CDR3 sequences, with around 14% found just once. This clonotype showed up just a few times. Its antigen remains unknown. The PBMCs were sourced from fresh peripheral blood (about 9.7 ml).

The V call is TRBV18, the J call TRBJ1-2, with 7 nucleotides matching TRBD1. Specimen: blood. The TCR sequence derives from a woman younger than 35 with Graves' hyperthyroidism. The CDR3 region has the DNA TGTGCCAGCAAACCAGTCGACAGGGTCTATGGCTACACCTTC. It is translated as CASKPVDRVYGYTF. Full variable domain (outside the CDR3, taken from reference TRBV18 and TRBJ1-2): NAGVMQNPRHLVRRRGQEARLRCSPMKGHSHVYWYRQLPEEGLKFMVYLQKENIIDESGMPKERFSAEFPKEGPSILRIQQVVRGDSAAYFCASKPVDRVYGYTFGSGTRLTVV.